This TCR beta chain was recovered during a study of blood T cell repertoires in COVID-19. Study-level background: Sites across the United States, Italy and Spain contributed samples from acute and convalescent COVID-19. T cells, B-cell-depleted T cells, or PBMCs supplied cDNA or gDNA.

Only one count was recorded for this clone. An end of the junction does not agree with germline; a read error may underlie this. CDR3 length: 15 amino acids. Germline CDR1 is SGHAT and CDR2 is FQNNGV. In the source study's methods: Estimated nucleated cell counts came from reference gene primer amplification. This table comes from immunoSEQ multiplex PCR, and its TCRdb copy is limited to in-frame clones, with some not included. The D gene and trimming were derived from the DNA, and the V and J assignments and clone size from that table. The table shows fewer than 400,000 clones, with around 92% occurring only once.

The rearrangement links TRBV11-2 to TRBJ1-6; the match to TRBD1 covers 7 bases. The specimen sequenced was peripheral blood. This TCR derives from a woman in her twenties or thirties with COVID-19, enrolled during active disease. CDR3 sequence reads: CASRLGTAHNSPLHF. CDR3 nucleotides: TGTGCCAGCAGATTAGGGACAGCGCATAATTCACCCCTCCACTTT.